This entry describes one T cell receptor beta chain. The germline gives CDR1 MGHRA, CDR2 YSYEKL. The V end lost 1 base, the J end lost 2 bases, and 23 bases lay between the germline ends. This CDR3 has 19 residues. The record originates from a study of T cell changes during pregnancy in multiple sclerosis. Produced via immunoSEQ multiplex PCR; TCRdb's table is partial and in-frame only. This table holds 40,000 to 55,000 clones, under 95% found once. Sequenced here: CD8+ T cells from peripheral blood mononuclear cells, sampled in the second trimester of pregnancy. The chain joins TRBV4-1 to TRBJ1-1; the D gene is possibly TRBD1 (6 bases). The TCR comes from a female donor with multiple sclerosis, enrolled in a pregnancy study. The CDR3 is CASSQAPWGGQGKNTEAFF. Here the CDR3 DNA reads TGCGCCAGCAGCCAAGCTCCTTGGGGGGGGCAGGGGAAAAACACTGAAGCTTTCTTT.